The 17 T cell receptor beta chains reported below all come from one sample, sequenced in a study of blood T cell repertoires in COVID-19. Method: immunoSEQ multiplex PCR; TCRdb's copy keeps in-frame clones and lacks some. The sample contains fewer than 350,000 clones, around 85% of which appear only once. Sequenced material: PBMCs or T cells enriched from blood (not recorded which). All receptors come from a woman aged 45 to 65 who had recovered from COVID-19.

V usage is TRBV28 and J usage is TRBJ2-3, with a weak D call TRBD1 (6 bases). The germline CDR1 and CDR2 sequences are MDHEN and SYDVKM. V gave up 2 bases and J gave up 4 bases, with 10 bases separating them. CDR3 size: 14 residues. The CDR3 DNA is TGTGCCAGCAGTTTAGGGGGCAGCTCAGATACGCAGTATTTT. This translates into CASSLGGSSDTQYF.

J is TRBJ1-3 and V is TRBV6-7; D is possibly TRBD1 (6 bases). TRBV6-7 is designated an ORF whose function remains uncertain. The CDR3 has 13 amino acids. V lost 8 bases, J lost 1 base, and 9 bases lay in between. The CDR3 DNA reads as TGTGCCAGCCAGGGGATATCTGGAAACACCATATATTTT. Translated: CASQGISGNTIYF.

Many counts were recorded for this clone. This chain connects TRBV7-3 to TRBJ1-1, with D hard to call. The CDR3 is made up of 13 amino acids. The V and J ends lost 5 bases and 2 bases respectively, with 9 bases between them. CDR1 SGHTA and CDR2 FQGTGA come from the germline V gene. The CDR3 region has the DNA TGTGCCAGCAGCCCCGCGAGTAACACTGAAGCTTTCTTT. Translated, it gives CASSPASNTEAFF.

The rearrangement links TRBV5-4 to TRBJ2-5; possible D gene TRBD1, 5 bases. The CDR3 sequence is 13 residues long. Germline V CDR1 and CDR2: SGHNT, YYREEE (reference sequence). V lost 4 bases and J lost 1, with 8 bases in between. The CDR3 region is CASSPDIQETQYF. CDR3 nucleotide sequence: TGTGCCAGCAGCCCGGACATCCAAGAGACCCAGTACTTC.

The genes are TRBV4-3 and TRBJ1-6; 8 nucleotides match TRBD1. CDR1 and CDR2 (germline): LGHNA, YSLEER. This CDR3 is built from 16 residues. V shed 2 bases, J shed 5 bases, and the junction held 5 bases outside the gene matches. The chain's CDR3 is CASSQRDRGNNSPLHF. In DNA, the CDR3 is TGCGCCAGCAGCCAAAGAGACAGGGGCAATAATTCACCCCTCCACTTT.

The chain links TRBV19 to TRBJ2-7; TRBD1 agrees at 7 bases. Germline V lookup: CDR1 LNHDA, CDR2 SQIVND (reference sequence). Trimming at V came to 3 bases and at J to 6 bases, leaving 8 bases not matched to a gene. The CDR3 loop spans 14 amino acids. As DNA, the CDR3 is TGTGCCAGTAGTATCAGGCAGGGGGTTGGCGAGCAGTACTTC. It translates to CASSIRQGVGEQYF.

This clone was found a few times. The chain couples TRBV23-1 to TRBJ1-5; D remains ambiguous. TRBV23-1 is placed among ORFs of uncertain function. CDR3 length: 16 residues. Trimming pared 2 bases from V and 0 bases from J, leaving 11 bases between. The CDR3 bases are TGCGCCAGCAGTCAAAACTCGGAGGATAGCAATCAGCCCCAGCATTTT. It translates to CASSQNSEDSNQPQHF.

The gene calls are TRBV5-1 and TRBJ1-1, with D perhaps TRBD1 (5 bases). The germline CDR1 and CDR2 sequences are SGHRS and YFSETQ. Trimming left V 2 bases short and J 7 bases short, with 9 bases between. The CDR3 totals 12 residues. The CDR3 loop is CASSFGHSEAFF. In DNA form, the CDR3 reads TGCGCCAGCAGCTTTGGACACAGTGAAGCTTTCTTT.

This sequence joins TRBV5-5 and TRBJ2-7; D might be TRBD1 (5 bases). The germline V gene encodes CDR1 SGHKS and CDR2 YYEKEE (reference sequence). The CDR3 length is 14 residues. V was pared by 3 bases and J by 2 bases, with 12 bases between. The CDR3 nucleotides read TGTGCCAGCAGCTGGTTGGACACCCCCTACGAGCAGTACTTC. It encodes CASSWLDTPYEQYF.

This CDR3 is CASSMAGHQPQHF. Written as DNA, the CDR3 is TGTGCCAGCAGTATGGCAGGGCATCAGCCCCAGCATTTT. The chain carries TRBV25-1 and TRBJ1-5; D is perhaps TRBD1 (5 bases). Trimming stripped 5 bases from V and 5 bases from J, with 10 bases between. Per germline, CDR1 MGHDK and CDR2 SYGVNS. This CDR3 has 13 amino acids.

V usage is TRBV28 and J usage is TRBJ1-2; 8 bases map to TRBD1. This CDR3 has 12 amino acids. Trimming cost V 6 bases and J 8 bases; bases outside gene matches: 5. Germline loops: CDR1 MDHEN, CDR2 SYDVKM. The CDR3 DNA reads as TGTGCCAGCAGCCAGGGGGCGCGAGGCTACACCTTC. Its translation is CASSQGARGYTF.

This clone was recorded only once. The rearrangement links TRBV9 to TRBJ2-5; no clear D. The CDR3 length is 14 residues. Trimming removed 4 bases from V and 2 bases from J, with 12 bases in between. Germline CDR1 reads SGDLS; CDR2 reads YYNGEE. The DNA of the CDR3 is TGTGCCAGCAGCCTACATAGCTCACAAGAGACCCAGTACTTC. Its translation is CASSLHSSQETQYF. Full variable domain (missing parts from reference TRBV9 and TRBJ2-5): DSGVTQTPKHLITATGQRVTLRCSPRSGDLSVYWYQQSLDQGLQFLIQYYNGEERAKGNILERFSAQQFPDLHSELNLSSLELGDSALYFCASSLHSSQETQYFGPGTRLLVL.

The chain carries TRBV5-1 and TRBJ2-2, with 10 bases identical to TRBD2. Germline CDR1 SGHRS, CDR2 YFSETQ. The CDR3 totals 15 residues. The J segment lost 4 bases and the V segment lost 5 bases, leaving 5 bases of the junction unmatched. The CDR3 loop is CASRSSGGATGELFF. CDR3 nucleotides: TGCGCCAGCAGGTCTAGCGGGGGAGCCACCGGGGAGCTGTTTTTT.

This clone was recorded once. V and J are TRBV28 and TRBJ1-5, with TRBD1 identical over 7 bases. With V trimmed by 6 bases and J by 3 bases, 5 bases remained unmatched. Germline V gene lookup returns CDR1 MDHEN and CDR2 SYDVKM. CDR3 length: 14 residues. Written as DNA, the CDR3 is TGTGCCAGCAGGGCCGGGACAGCCAATCAGCCCCAGCATTTT. Encoded protein: CASRAGTANQPQHF.

This chain uses TRBV5-1 with TRBJ1-1; D is ambiguous. V was clipped by 0 bases and J by 3 bases, with 6 bases between them. The CDR3 is 13 residues long. Germline CDR1 is SGHRS and CDR2 is YFSETQ. The CDR3 DNA is TGCGCCAGCAGCTTGGTCGGGGACACTGAAGCTTTCTTT. Translated: CASSLVGDTEAFF.

The genes are TRBV19 and TRBJ1-6; 8 bases agree with TRBD1. The length of the CDR3 is 18 residues. Germline V CDR1 and CDR2: LNHDA, SQIVND (reference sequence). Unmatched junction bases numbered 8, after V lost 3 bases and J lost 1 base. The CDR3 spells CASSIRPGGSSYNSPLHF. CDR3 nucleotide sequence: TGTGCCAGTAGTATTCGGCCAGGGGGCTCGTCCTATAATTCACCCCTCCACTTT.

CDR3 loop: CASRPGAGRHNQPQHF. The CDR3 DNA reads TGCGCCAGCAGACCCGGAGCGGGAAGGCATAATCAGCCCCAGCATTTT. The chain has TRBV10-2 and TRBJ1-5; no clear D gene. The CDR3 has 16 amino acids. From germline, CDR1 is WSHSY and CDR2 SAAADI. Trimming left V 6 bases short and J 4 bases short, with 19 bases between.